This T cell receptor (beta chain) was captured in a study of cytomegalovirus exposure and HLA in healthy donors. Study information: The roughly 110 validation repertoires matched the approximately 700 first-cohort repertoires in platform, a later analysis reported.

This clone was seen only once. Its antigen remains unknown. Overall study results and limits: CMV antigen specificity was confirmed in vitro for a few CMV-associated chains. Later, an analysis found that TCR clusters from the first cohort tended to co-occur in the 120 validation repertoires. The classifier, whose performance was assessed in both the original and validation cohorts, reportedly diagnosed cytomegalovirus status with high specificity and sensitivity.

Sequencing was performed with immunoSEQ multiplex PCR; in TCRdb, only in-frame clones are kept and a portion is missing. Of 150,000 to 200,000 clones detected, roughly 85% appear once; the ten largest clones hold roughly 15%. Trimming took 5 bases from V and 5 from J; bases not matched to a gene: 8. The CDR3 loop spans 14 amino acids. CDR1 MDHEN and CDR2 SYDVKM come from the germline V gene. The chain combines TRBV28 with TRBJ2-7; 8 bases agree with TRBD1. This sequence was found in a man aged 18 to 29 in good health and CMV-seropositive. Sequenced input: PBMCs. The DNA for the CDR3 is TGTGCCAGCAGTATCCAGGGGGCGCGGAACGAGCAGTACTTC. Protein product: CASSIQGARNEQYF.